A selection of T cell receptor beta chains follows, all from one sample in a study of blood T cell repertoires in COVID-19. Produced via immunoSEQ multiplex PCR; TCRdb's table is partial and in-frame only. The sample carries 200,000 to 250,000 clones, around 90% recorded once. Sample: peripheral blood. These receptors were obtained from a young man with active or convalescent COVID-19. Each CDR3 is given with its conserved first and last residue. D genes are given only for firm matches. The size entry is marked missing in some rows and otherwise reads once, few, many or a size class.

V	size	J	D	CDR3	DNA
TRBV7-9	.	TRBJ2-7	.	CASSLAPPMSSYEQYF	TGTGCCAGCAGCTTAGCCCCCCCCATGAGCTCCTACGAGCAGTACTTC
TRBV19	.	TRBJ1-2	TRBD1	CATRQGSYGYTF	TGTGCCACTCGACAGGGGAGTTATGGCTACACCTTC
TRBV3-1/TRBV3-2	.	TRBJ1-3	.	CASSLLGRGNTIYF	TGTGCCAGCAGCCTCCTAGGGAGGGGAAACACCATATATTTT
TRBV5-6	.	TRBJ2-1	.	CASSMSLLEQFF	TGTGCCAGCAGCATGTCTCTACTCGAGCAGTTCTTC
TRBV30	once	TRBJ1-5	.	CAWSEGRGQLNQPQHF	TGTGCCTGGAGTGAGGGACGCGGACAGCTCAATCAGCCCCAGCATTTT
TRBV6-5	.	TRBJ1-5	TRBD1	CASSHRGQGGQPQHF	TGTGCCAGCAGTCATCGGGGACAGGGCGGTCAGCCCCAGCATTTT
TRBV6-5	.	TRBJ2-3	.	CASFMGGTQYF	TGTGCCAGCTTCATGGGGGGTACGCAGTATTTT
TRBV19	few	TRBJ2-2	TRBD2	CASSVRQAGGPEYRGGELFF	TGTGCCAGTAGTGTACGGCAAGCGGGAGGGCCAGAATATCGTGGCGGGGAGCTGTTTTTT
TRBV4-2	.	TRBJ1-1	TRBD1	CASSTRTGGAFF	TGTGCCAGCAGCACCCGGACAGGGGGAGCTTTCTTT
TRBV4-3	few	TRBJ1-4	.	CASSHGGGATNEKLFF	TGCGCCAGCAGCCATGGAGGGGGGGCGACTAATGAAAAACTGTTTTTT
TRBV4-1	.	TRBJ2-7	TRBD2	CASSQVAGVPHEQYF	TGCGCCAGCAGCCAAGTAGCGGGAGTACCCCACGAGCAGTACTTC
TRBV19	.	TRBJ1-6	TRBD1	CASSTPETGTGNSPLHF	TGTGCCAGTAGTACTCCCGAAACCGGGACAGGGAATTCACCCCTCCACTTT
TRBV28	once	TRBJ1-1	TRBD1	CASTSATGGTEAFF	TGTGCCAGCACCTCAGCGACAGGGGGCACTGAAGCTTTCTTT
TRBV19	.	TRBJ2-1	TRBD1	CASSIDGTVLPREQFF	TGTGCCAGTAGTATAGATGGGACAGTCCTTCCCAGGGAGCAGTTCTTC
TRBV6-6	.	TRBJ1-3	.	CASGDSDSGNTIYF	TGTGCCAGTGGCGACAGTGACTCTGGAAACACCATATATTTT
TRBV15	.	TRBJ2-1	TRBD1	CATSGDRGVYNEQFF	TGTGCCACCTCGGGGGACAGGGGGGTCTACAATGAGCAGTTCTTC
TRBV6-2/TRBV6-3	.	TRBJ2-3	.	CASSYSWDTQYF	TGTGCCAGCAGTTATAGCTGGGATACGCAGTATTTT
TRBV6-6	once	TRBJ1-5	.	CASSAVLLQPQHF	TGTGCCAGCAGTGCCGTACTTCTTCAGCCCCAGCATTTT
TRBV4-3	.	TRBJ1-2	TRBD1	CASSQESSGQAYGHTF	TGCGCCAGCAGCCAAGAGTCGTCGGGACAGGCCTATGGCCACACCTTC
TRBV29-1	.	TRBJ2-3	TRBD2	CSVVAGGLDTQYF	TGCAGCGTTGTAGCGGGGGGGCTAGATACGCAGTATTTT
TRBV6-2/TRBV6-3	once	TRBJ1-2	.	CASSRLGAGYGYTF	TGTGCCAGCAGCCGCCTTGGGGCCGGCTATGGCTACACCTTC